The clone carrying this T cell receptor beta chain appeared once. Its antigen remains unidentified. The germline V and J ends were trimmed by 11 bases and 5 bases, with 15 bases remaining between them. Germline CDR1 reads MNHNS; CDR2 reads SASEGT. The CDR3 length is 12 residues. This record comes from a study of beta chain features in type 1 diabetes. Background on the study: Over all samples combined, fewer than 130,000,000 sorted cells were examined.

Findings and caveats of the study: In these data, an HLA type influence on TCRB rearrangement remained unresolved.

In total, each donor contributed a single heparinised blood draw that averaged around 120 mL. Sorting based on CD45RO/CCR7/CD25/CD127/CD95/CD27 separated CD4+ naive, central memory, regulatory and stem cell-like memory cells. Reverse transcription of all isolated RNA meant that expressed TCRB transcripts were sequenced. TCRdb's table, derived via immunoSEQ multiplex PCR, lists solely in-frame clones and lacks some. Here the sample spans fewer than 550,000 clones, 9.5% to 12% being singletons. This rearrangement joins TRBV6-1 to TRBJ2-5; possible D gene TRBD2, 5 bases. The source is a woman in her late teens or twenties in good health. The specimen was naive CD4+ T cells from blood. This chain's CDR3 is CAALTGYETQYF. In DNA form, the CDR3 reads TGTGCCGCCCTGACGGGGTATGAGACCCAGTACTTC.